These 4 T cell receptor beta chains were sequenced from one sample in a study of blood T cell repertoires in COVID-19. Profiling relied on immunoSEQ multiplex PCR, and the TCRdb table lists in-frame clones only, not all of them. In the table there are around 200,000 clones, around 85% of which are singletons. Sequences were obtained from peripheral blood. The receptor source for this set is a woman aged 80 or over with acute or convalescent COVID-19.

The gene calls are TRBV11-2 and TRBJ1-5; D unclear. V was pared by 6 bases and J by 3 bases, with 9 bases between. Looked up from germline, CDR1 is SGHAT and CDR2 is FQNNGV. There are 13 residues in the CDR3. The DNA for the CDR3 is TGTGCCAGCAGTGGAGGCCCCAATCAGCCCCAGCATTTT. Amino acid sequence: CASSGGPNQPQHF.

This chain joins TRBV27 and TRBJ2-1, with a tentative D call TRBD2 (6 bases). V was pared by 5 bases and J by 0 bases, with 17 bases between. CDR1 MNHEY and CDR2 SMNVEV come from the germline V gene (reference sequence). This CDR3 spans 17 amino acids. The CDR3: CASSPLGSGSSYNEQFF. For the CDR3, the DNA is TGTGCCAGCAGTCCCCTGGGTAGCGGTAGCTCCTACAATGAGCAGTTCTTC.

CDR3 in amino acids: CASSLGDSLYGYTF. CDR3 nucleotide sequence: TGCGCCAGCAGCTTGGGGGACAGCCTCTATGGCTACACCTTC. J is TRBJ1-2 and V is TRBV5-1; 7 bases map to TRBD1. V was pared by 0 bases and J by 4 bases, with 3 bases of the junction left unmatched. Germline V CDR1 and CDR2: SGHRS, YFSETQ. This CDR3 contains 14 residues.

The chain recombines TRBV25-1 with TRBJ2-2; D ambiguous. V lost 7 bases, J lost 4 bases, and 7 bases lay in between. Germline CDR1 and CDR2: MGHDK and SYGVNS. The CDR3 contains 12 residues. The CDR3 reads CASTPGTGELFF. In DNA, the CDR3 is TGTGCCAGCACGCCGGGCACCGGGGAGCTGTTTTTT. Filled out from reference TRBV25-1 and TRBJ2-2, the complete variable domain reads EADIYQTPRYLVIGTGKKITLECSQTMGHDKMYWYQQDPGMELHLIHYSYGVNSTEKGDLSSESTVSRIRTEHFPLTLESARPSHTSQYLCASTPGTGELFFGEGSRLTVL.